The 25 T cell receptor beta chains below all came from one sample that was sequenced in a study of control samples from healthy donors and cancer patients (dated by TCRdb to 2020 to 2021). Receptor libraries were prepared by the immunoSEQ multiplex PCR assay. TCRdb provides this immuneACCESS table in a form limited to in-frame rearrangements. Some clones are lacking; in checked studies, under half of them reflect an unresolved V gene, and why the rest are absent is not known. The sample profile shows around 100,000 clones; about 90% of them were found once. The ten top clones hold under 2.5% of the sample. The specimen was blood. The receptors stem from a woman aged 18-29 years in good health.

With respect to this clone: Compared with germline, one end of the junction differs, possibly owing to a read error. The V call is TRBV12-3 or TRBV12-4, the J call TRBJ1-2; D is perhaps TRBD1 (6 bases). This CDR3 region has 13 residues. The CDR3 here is CASSLQGNYGHTF. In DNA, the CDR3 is TGTGCCAGCAGTCTCCAGGGGAACTATGGCCACACCTTC.

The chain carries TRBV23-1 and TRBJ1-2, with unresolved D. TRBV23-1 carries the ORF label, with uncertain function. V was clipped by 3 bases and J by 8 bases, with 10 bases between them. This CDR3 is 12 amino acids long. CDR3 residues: CASSHPGRGYTF. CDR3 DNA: TGCGCCAGCAGTCATCCAGGCCGCGGCTACACCTTC.

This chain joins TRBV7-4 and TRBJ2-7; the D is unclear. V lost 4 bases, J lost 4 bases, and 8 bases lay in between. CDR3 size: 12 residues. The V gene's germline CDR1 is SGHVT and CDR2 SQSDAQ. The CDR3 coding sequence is TGTGCCAGCAGCTGCCTCGGATACGAGCAGTACTTC. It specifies CASSCLGYEQYF.

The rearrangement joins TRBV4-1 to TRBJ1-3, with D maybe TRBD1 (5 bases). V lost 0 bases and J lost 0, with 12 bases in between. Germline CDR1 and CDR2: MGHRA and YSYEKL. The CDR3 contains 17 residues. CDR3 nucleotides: TGCGCCAGCAGCCAAGAGGGTTGGGGGTCCTCTGGAAACACCATATATTTT. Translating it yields CASSQEGWGSSGNTIYF.

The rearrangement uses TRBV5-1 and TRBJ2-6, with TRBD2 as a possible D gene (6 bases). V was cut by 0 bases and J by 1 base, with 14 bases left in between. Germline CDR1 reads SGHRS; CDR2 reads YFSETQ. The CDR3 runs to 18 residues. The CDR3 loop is CASSLGAGRNSGANVLTF. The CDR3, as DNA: TGCGCCAGCAGCTTGGGGGCAGGGAGGAATTCTGGGGCCAACGTCCTGACTTTC.

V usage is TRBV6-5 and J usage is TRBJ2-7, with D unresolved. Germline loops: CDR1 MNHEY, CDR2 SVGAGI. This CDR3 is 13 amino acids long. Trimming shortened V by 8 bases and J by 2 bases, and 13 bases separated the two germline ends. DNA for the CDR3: TGTGCCAGCTTAAACAGAGGACCCTACGAGCAGTACTTC. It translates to CASLNRGPYEQYF.

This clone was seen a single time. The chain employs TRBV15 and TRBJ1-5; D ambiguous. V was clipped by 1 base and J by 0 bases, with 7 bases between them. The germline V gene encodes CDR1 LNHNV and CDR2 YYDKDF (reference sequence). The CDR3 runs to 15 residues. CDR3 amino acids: CATSRVGDSNQPQHF. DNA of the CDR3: TGTGCCACCAGCAGAGTCGGGGATAGCAATCAGCCCCAGCATTTT. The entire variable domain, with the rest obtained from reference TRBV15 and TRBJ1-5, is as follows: DAMVIQNPRYQVTQFGKPVTLSCSQTLNHNVMYWYQQKSSQAPKLLFHYYDKDFNNEADTPDNFQSRRPNTSFCFLDIRSPGLGDTAMYLCATSRVGDSNQPQHFGDGTRLSIL.

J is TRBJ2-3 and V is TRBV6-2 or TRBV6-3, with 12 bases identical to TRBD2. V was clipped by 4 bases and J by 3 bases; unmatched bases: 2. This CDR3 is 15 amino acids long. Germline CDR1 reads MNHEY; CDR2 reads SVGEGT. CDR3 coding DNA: TGTGCCAGCAGTTCCGGGACTAGCGGGACAGATACGCAGTATTTT. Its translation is CASSSGTSGTDTQYF.

The CDR3 region is CATSKGGTDTQYF. CDR3 coding DNA: TGTGCCACCAGCAAAGGGGGCACAGATACGCAGTATTTT. The rearrangement links TRBV15 to TRBJ2-3, with D possibly being TRBD1 (5 bases). V lost 4 bases, J lost 1 base, and 6 bases lay in between. The germline CDR1 and CDR2 sequences are LNHNV and YYDKDF (reference sequence). The CDR3 length is 13 residues.

This CDR3 is CASSWAASTDTQYF. As DNA, the CDR3 is TGTGCCAGCAGCTGGGCGGCTAGCACAGATACGCAGTATTTT. The rearrangement uses TRBV7-9 and TRBJ2-3; D not resolved. CDR3 length equals 14 residues. Germline V gene sequence: CDR1 SEHNR, CDR2 FQNEAQ (reference sequence). The ends were cut back, 4 bases at V and 0 bases at J, with 8 bases in the middle.

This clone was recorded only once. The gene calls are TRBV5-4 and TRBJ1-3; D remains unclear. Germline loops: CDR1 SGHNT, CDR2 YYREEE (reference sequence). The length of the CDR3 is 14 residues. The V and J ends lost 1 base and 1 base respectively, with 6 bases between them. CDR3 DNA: TGTGCCAGCAGCTTGAAAGGGTCTGGAAACACCATATATTTT. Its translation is CASSLKGSGNTIYF.

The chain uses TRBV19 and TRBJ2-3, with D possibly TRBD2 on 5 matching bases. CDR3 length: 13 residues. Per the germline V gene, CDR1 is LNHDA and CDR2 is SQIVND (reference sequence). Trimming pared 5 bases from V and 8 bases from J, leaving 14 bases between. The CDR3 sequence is CASSPVEGGTQYF. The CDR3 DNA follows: TGTGCCAGTAGTCCGGTCGAGGGCGGTACGCAGTATTTT.

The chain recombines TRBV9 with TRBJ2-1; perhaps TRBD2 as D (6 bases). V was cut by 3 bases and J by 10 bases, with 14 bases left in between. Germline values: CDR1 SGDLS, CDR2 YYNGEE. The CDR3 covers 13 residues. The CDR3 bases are TGTGCCAGCAGCGCCGTAAGGGGAGGCGAGCAGTTCTTC. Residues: CASSAVRGGEQFF.

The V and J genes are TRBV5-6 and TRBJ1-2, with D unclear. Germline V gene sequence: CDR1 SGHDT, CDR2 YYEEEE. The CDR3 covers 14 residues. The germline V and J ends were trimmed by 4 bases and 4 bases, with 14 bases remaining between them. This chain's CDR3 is CASSRSRGPYGYTF. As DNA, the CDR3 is TGTGCCAGCAGCCGGAGTAGAGGGCCCTATGGCTACACCTTC.

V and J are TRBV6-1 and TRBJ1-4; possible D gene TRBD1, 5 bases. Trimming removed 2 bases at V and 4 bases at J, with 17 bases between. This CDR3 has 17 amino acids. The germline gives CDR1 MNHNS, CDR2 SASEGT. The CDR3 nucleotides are TGTGCCAGCAGTGAAATGTTATCGGGGCCTTTTAATGAAAAACTGTTTTTT. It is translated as CASSEMLSGPFNEKLFF.

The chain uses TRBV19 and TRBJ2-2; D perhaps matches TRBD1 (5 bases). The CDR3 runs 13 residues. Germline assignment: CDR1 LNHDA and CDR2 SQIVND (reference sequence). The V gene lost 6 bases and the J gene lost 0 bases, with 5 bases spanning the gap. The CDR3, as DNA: TGTGCCAGTAGACAGGCGAACACCGGGGAGCTGTTTTTT. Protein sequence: CASRQANTGELFF.

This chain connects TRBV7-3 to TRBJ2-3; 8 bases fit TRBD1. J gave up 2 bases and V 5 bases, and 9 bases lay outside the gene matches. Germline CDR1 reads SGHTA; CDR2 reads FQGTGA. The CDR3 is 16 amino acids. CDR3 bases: TGTGCCAGCAGCGCAGGGGGCGGTCGGTCCACAGATACGCAGTATTTT. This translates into CASSAGGGRSTDTQYF. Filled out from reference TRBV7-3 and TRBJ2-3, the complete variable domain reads GAGVSQTPSNKVTEKGKYVELRCDPISGHTALYWYRQSLGQGPEFLIYFQGTGAADDSGLPNDRFFAVRPEGSVSTLKIQRTERGDSAVYLCASSAGGGRSTDTQYFGPGTRLTVL.

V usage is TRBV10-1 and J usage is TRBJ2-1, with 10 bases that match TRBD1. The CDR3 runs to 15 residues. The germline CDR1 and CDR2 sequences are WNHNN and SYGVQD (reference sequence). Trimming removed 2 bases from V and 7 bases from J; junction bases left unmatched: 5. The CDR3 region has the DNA TGCGCCAGCAGTGAGGGGGACAGGGGCACGAATGAGCAGTTCTTC. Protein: CASSEGDRGTNEQFF.

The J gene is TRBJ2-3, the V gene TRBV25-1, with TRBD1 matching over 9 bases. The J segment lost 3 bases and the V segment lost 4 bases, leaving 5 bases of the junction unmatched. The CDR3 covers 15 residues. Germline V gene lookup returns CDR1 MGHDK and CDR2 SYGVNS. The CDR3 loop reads CASSVQGAVTDTQYF. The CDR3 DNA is TGTGCCAGCAGTGTACAGGGGGCTGTAACAGATACGCAGTATTTT.

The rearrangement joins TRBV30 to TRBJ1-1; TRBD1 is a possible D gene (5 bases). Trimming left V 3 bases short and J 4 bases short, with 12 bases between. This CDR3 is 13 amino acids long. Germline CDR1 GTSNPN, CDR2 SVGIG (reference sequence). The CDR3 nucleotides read TGTGCCTGGAGCCGAGTTAGGGGCACTGAAGCTTTCTTT. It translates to CAWSRVRGTEAFF. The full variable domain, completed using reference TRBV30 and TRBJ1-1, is SQTIHQWPATLVQPVGSPLSLECTVEGTSNPNLYWYRQAAGRGLQLLFYSVGIGQISSEVPQNLSASRPQDRQFILSSKKLLLSDSGFYLCAWSRVRGTEAFFGQGTRLTVV.

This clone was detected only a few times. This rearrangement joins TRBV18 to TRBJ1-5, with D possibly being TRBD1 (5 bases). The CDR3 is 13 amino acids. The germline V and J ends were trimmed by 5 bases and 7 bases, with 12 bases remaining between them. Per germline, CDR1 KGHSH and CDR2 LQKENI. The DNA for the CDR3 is TGTGCCAGCTCAGTGTCAGGGAACCAGCCCCAGCATTTT. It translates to CASSVSGNQPQHF.

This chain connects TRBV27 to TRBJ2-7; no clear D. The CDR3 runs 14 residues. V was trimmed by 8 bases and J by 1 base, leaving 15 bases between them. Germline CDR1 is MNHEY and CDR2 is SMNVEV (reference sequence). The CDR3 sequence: CASGRPIRSYEQYF. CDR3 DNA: TGTGCCAGCGGTAGACCGATTCGTTCCTACGAGCAGTACTTC.

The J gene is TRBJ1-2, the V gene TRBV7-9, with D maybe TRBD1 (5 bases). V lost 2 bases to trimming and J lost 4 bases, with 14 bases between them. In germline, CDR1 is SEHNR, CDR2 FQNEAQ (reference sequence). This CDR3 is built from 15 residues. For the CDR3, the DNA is TGTGCCAGCAGCTTATATCCAGGGCTCAGCTATGGCTACACCTTC. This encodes CASSLYPGLSYGYTF.

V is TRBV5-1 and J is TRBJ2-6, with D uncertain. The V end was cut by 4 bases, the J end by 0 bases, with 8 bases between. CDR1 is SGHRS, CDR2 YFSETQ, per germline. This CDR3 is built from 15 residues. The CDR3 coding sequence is TGCGCCAGCAGCGGAACAGTCTCTGGGGCCAACGTCCTGACTTTC. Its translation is CASSGTVSGANVLTF.

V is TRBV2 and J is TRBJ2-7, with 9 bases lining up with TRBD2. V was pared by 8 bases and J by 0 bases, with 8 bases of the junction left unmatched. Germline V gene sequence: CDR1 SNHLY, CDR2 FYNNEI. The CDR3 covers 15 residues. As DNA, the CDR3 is TGTGCCAGCGGTCTAGCGGGGATGCTCTCCTACGAGCAGTACTTC. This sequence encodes CASGLAGMLSYEQYF.